Sequencing of this TCR beta chain was carried out in a study of blood T cell repertoires in COVID-19. Per the germline V gene, CDR1 is SQVTM and CDR2 is ANQGSEA. The germline V and J ends were trimmed by 4 bases and 4 bases, with 11 bases remaining between them. CDR3 length: 13 residues. The data were produced by immunoSEQ multiplex PCR, yet TCRdb's version contains in-frame clones alone and is incomplete. The data show around 160,000 clones, roughly 90% seen once. As concerns this clone: Other nucleotide sequences in the sample specify the same CDR3.

This chain links TRBV29-1 with TRBJ1-5; no definite D call. The sequence came from a woman in her 30s with acute COVID-19. The sequenced material came from PBMCs or T cells enriched from blood (not recorded which). Here the CDR3 DNA reads TGCAGCGTTGCCTTGGGAGTGAATCAGCCCCAGCATTTT. The encoded protein is CSVALGVNQPQHF.